The 9 T cell receptor beta chains below all came from one sample that was sequenced in a study of blood T cell repertoires in COVID-19. Data came from immunoSEQ multiplex PCR; TCRdb stores just in-frame clones and leaves some out. The table has 25,000 to 30,000 clones, more than 75% seen once; the top ten hold roughly 13%. Sequenced: peripheral blood. The receptors here all came from a human donor in a cohort sampled during active COVID-19. The donor label of this sample is uncertain.

This clone was detected a few times. Other DNA sequences in the same sample also yield this CDR3. The gene calls are TRBV19 and TRBJ1-2; 10 bases are shared with TRBD1. The CDR3 is 14 residues long. The germline gives CDR1 LNHDA, CDR2 SQIVND (reference sequence). With V trimmed by 5 bases and J by 5 bases, 5 bases remained unmatched. Written as DNA, the CDR3 is TGTGCCAGTAGTGACAGGGGGCAAGGTTATGGCTACACCTTC. Its translation is CASSDRGQGYGYTF.

This clone was counted once. The chain recombines TRBV5-6 with TRBJ1-6; a weak D match, TRBD1 (6 bases). Germline V gene sequence: CDR1 SGHDT, CDR2 YYEEEE. The CDR3 has 15 residues. The germline V and J ends were trimmed by 4 bases and 6 bases, with 14 bases remaining between them. Here the CDR3 DNA reads TGTGCCAGCAGCCGGATGGGGGGGCGTAATTCACCCCTCCACTTT. This translates into CASSRMGGRNSPLHF.

This clone was recorded a few times. The chain employs TRBV18 and TRBJ1-1; no definite D call. Trimming cost V 2 bases and J 1 base, with 5 bases left between them. Germline values: CDR1 KGHSH, CDR2 LQKENI. The CDR3 loop spans 13 amino acids. CDR3 sequence (DNA): TGTGCCAGCTCACCAGGAGGGAACACTGAAGCTTTCTTT. This gives the protein CASSPGGNTEAFF.

This chain uses TRBV5-5 with TRBJ2-1, with TRBD2 matching 12 bases. Germline CDR1 is SGHKS and CDR2 is YYEKEE (reference sequence). V was clipped by 4 bases and J by 2 bases; unmatched bases: 7. CDR3 length equals 17 residues. The CDR3 nucleotides read TGTGCCAGCAGCCGGACTAGCGGGGCGCAGCCCTACAATGAGCAGTTCTTC. It translates to CASSRTSGAQPYNEQFF.

The rearrangement uses TRBV7-9 and TRBJ1-2; the match to TRBD1 covers 9 bases. There are 15 residues in the CDR3. Per germline, CDR1 SEHNR and CDR2 FQNEAQ (reference sequence). The V and J ends lost 5 bases and 4 bases, in that order; junction bases with no gene match: 8. As DNA, the CDR3 is TGTGCCAGCAGCCCTTGGACAGGGGACGGCTATGGCTACACCTTC. Its translation: CASSPWTGDGYGYTF.

The chain links TRBV19 to TRBJ2-2, with 8 bases identical to TRBD1. This CDR3 region has 15 residues. Looked up from germline, CDR1 is LNHDA and CDR2 is SQIVND (reference sequence). J lost 6 bases, V lost 4 bases, and 7 bases had no gene match. The CDR3 nucleotides are TGTGCCAGTAGTAATGGACAGGGCTGGCCCGGGGAGCTGTTTTTT. It translates to CASSNGQGWPGELFF.

This clone has only a few counts. The CDR3 reads CASTRAGSYNSPLHF. The CDR3 coding sequence is TGCGCCAGTACTCGGGCGGGTTCCTATAATTCACCCCTCCACTTT. The V gene is TRBV5-1, the J gene TRBJ1-6; D is undetermined. In germline, CDR1 is SGHRS, CDR2 YFSETQ. The V and J ends lost 8 bases and 1 base respectively, with 13 bases between them. CDR3 length: 15 amino acids.

The genes are TRBV6-5 and TRBJ2-2; the D is unclear. This CDR3 comprises 11 residues. Trimming pared 6 bases from V and 11 bases from J, leaving 10 bases between. Looked up from germline, CDR1 is MNHEY and CDR2 is SVGAGI. CDR3 in amino acids: CASRQRRELFF. In DNA, the CDR3 is TGTGCCAGCAGACAAAGGAGAGAGCTGTTTTTT.

This clone appeared once. The V and J genes are TRBV28 and TRBJ2-3, with 10 nucleotides matching TRBD2. The CDR3 sequence is 20 residues long. Germline V gene sequence: CDR1 MDHEN, CDR2 SYDVKM. V was pared by 1 base and J by 8 bases, with 21 bases of the junction left unmatched. The CDR3 DNA reads TGTGCCAGCAGTTTATACCTAGCGGGGGACGGTTTCCCACAGATTGGTACGCAGTATTTT. Translation: CASSLYLAGDGFPQIGTQYF. Variable domain in full (rest from reference TRBV28 and TRBJ2-3): DVKVTQSSRYLVKRTGEKVFLECVQDMDHENMFWYRQDPGLGLRLIYFSYDVKMKEKGDIPEGYSVSREKKERFSLILESASTNQTSMYLCASSLYLAGDGFPQIGTQYFGPGTRLTVL.